The source of this T cell receptor (beta chain) is a study of CD8+ T cells in alopecia areata. Study results and caveats: Clonality in lesional scalp, especially alopecia totalis/universalis, exceeded that of normal scalp.

The study sorted pooled cutaneous lymph node cells by CD4, CD8alpha, NKG2D, NKG2ACE and other markers. This clone was counted only a few times. Antigen specificity is unknown. Mouse gene names apply. The read comes to an end 4 residues before the CDR3 does, leaving the germline J gene to fill in the end. The V gene lost 3 bases and the J gene lost 0 bases, with 9 bases spanning the gap. CDR3 length equals 14 residues. Per germline, CDR1 FNHDT and CDR2 SITEND (reference sequence). Sequencing templates came from extracted RNA that was reverse transcribed into cDNA. Produced via immunoSEQ multiplex PCR; TCRdb's table is partial and in-frame only. The sample is made up of around 300,000 clones, none counted only once.

The receptor's source is a C3H/HeJ mouse with alopecia areata. This mouse strain has H2-k as its MHC haplotype. Sequencing input: CD4+ T cells sorted from a lymph node. V and J are TRBV19 and TRBJ1-1; D may be TRBD1 (5 bases). The CDR3: CASSKTAANTEVFF. CDR3 bases read: TGTGCCAGCAGTAAGACAGCAGCAAACACA. Supplemented by reference TRBV19 and TRBJ1-1, the full variable domain reads GGIITQTPKFLIGQEGQKLTLKCQQNFNHDTMYWYRQDSGKGLRLIYYSITENDLQKGDLSEGYDASREKKSSFSLTVTSAQKNEMAVFLCASSKTAANTEVFFGKGTRLTVV.